Each of the 19 T cell receptor beta chains below was sequenced from the same sample in a study of cytomegalovirus exposure and HLA in healthy donors. Vbeta (60) and Jbeta (13) primers were used in the PCR. Sequencing was performed with immunoSEQ multiplex PCR; in TCRdb, only in-frame clones are kept and a portion is missing. This sample has roughly 180,000 clones; nearly 80% occur once, and the top ten carry 4.5% to 7.5%. Sequencing input: PBMCs. The receptor source for this set is a woman aged 30 to 39 in good health and CMV-seropositive.

This chain joins TRBV28 and TRBJ2-7; D perhaps matches TRBD2 (6 bases). Per the germline V gene, CDR1 is MDHEN and CDR2 is SYDVKM. The V end lost 6 bases, the J end lost 0 bases, and 9 bases lay between the germline ends. This CDR3 region has 13 residues. CDR3 residues: CASRGGPSYEQYF. Here the CDR3 DNA reads TGTGCCAGCAGGGGGGGACCCTCCTACGAGCAGTACTTC.

The V call is TRBV19, the J call TRBJ1-1; the D gene is possibly TRBD1 (5 bases). V lost 5 bases and J 3 bases, leaving 16 bases between the germline ends. CDR1 and CDR2 from the germline V gene are LNHDA and SQIVND (reference sequence). The CDR3 totals 15 residues. CDR3 sequence (DNA): TGTGCCAGTAGTGCGCAGACAGTTGGGGACACTGAAGCTTTCTTT. This codes for CASSAQTVGDTEAFF.

V gene TRBV29-1 combines with J gene TRBJ2-1; perhaps TRBD1 as D (6 bases). CDR3 size: 12 residues. The germline V and J ends were trimmed by 5 bases and 4 bases, with 9 bases remaining between them. Germline lookup yields CDR1 SQVTM and CDR2 ANQGSEA. The CDR3 loop reads CSVRGGYNEQFF. The CDR3 DNA is TGCAGCGTTCGAGGGGGTTACAATGAGCAGTTCTTC.

A few counts support this clone. The chain employs TRBV4-1 and TRBJ1-2; 9 bases align to TRBD1. Germline V gene lookup returns CDR1 MGHRA and CDR2 YSYEKL. V was pared by 1 base and J by 1 base, with 7 bases of the junction left unmatched. CDR3 length equals 17 residues. The CDR3 DNA reads as TGCGCCAGCAGCCAAGGTATCGGGACAGGGATTAACTATGGCTACACCTTC. As protein: CASSQGIGTGINYGYTF.

The chain combines TRBV14 with TRBJ2-2, with D perhaps matching TRBD1 (6 bases). V shed 4 bases and J shed 4 bases, with 19 bases lying between them. This CDR3 is 17 amino acids long. The germline CDR1 and CDR2 sequences are SGHDN and FVKESK. The CDR3 protein is CASSRRWGQGGTGELFF. CDR3 in DNA: TGTGCCAGCAGCCGACGTTGGGGGCAGGGCGGCACCGGGGAGCTGTTTTTT.

For this clone: Other DNA sequences in the same sample also yield this CDR3. The rearrangement uses TRBV27 and TRBJ1-3, with a tentative D call TRBD1 (5 bases). V was shortened by 2 bases and J by 4 bases, with 12 bases between the two germline ends. The length of the CDR3 is 15 residues. The germline V gene has CDR1 MNHEY and CDR2 SMNVEV (reference sequence). CDR3: CASSLTGGRGNTIYF. CDR3 sequence (DNA): TGTGCCAGCAGTTTAACGGGGGGTAGGGGAAACACCATATATTTT.

DNA of the CDR3: TGTGCCAGCAGTTACCAACCGGTCCTATATGGCTACACCTTC. This translates into CASSYQPVLYGYTF. This chain uses TRBV6-6 with TRBJ1-2; D is undetermined. Trimming shortened V by 2 bases and J by 5 bases, and 12 bases separated the two germline ends. CDR3 length: 14 residues. Germline V gene sequence: CDR1 MNHNY, CDR2 SVGAGI (reference sequence).

The genes are TRBV9 and TRBJ1-6; D might be TRBD1 (6 bases). CDR1 is SGDLS and CDR2 is YYNGEE in the germline V gene. Trimming took 4 bases from V and 11 from J, leaving 19 bases between them. This CDR3 has 15 amino acids. The CDR3 DNA sequence: TGTGCCAGCAGCACAACGACTCCAGGGGTGGCACCCCTCCACTTT. Its protein product is CASSTTTPGVAPLHF.

V usage is TRBV29-1 and J usage is TRBJ2-3; the D is unclear. The CDR3 sequence is 12 residues long. Germline CDR1 is SQVTM and CDR2 is ANQGSEA. The V gene lost 4 bases and the J gene lost 2 bases, with 7 bases spanning the gap. CDR3 in DNA: TGCAGCGTTGGCAGAATCACAGATACGCAGTATTTT. Translation gives CSVGRITDTQYF.

The V and J genes are TRBV28 and TRBJ2-7, with TRBD1 matching over 7 bases. Germline V gene sequence: CDR1 MDHEN, CDR2 SYDVKM. V gave up 6 bases and J gave up 3 bases; unmatched junction bases: 8. CDR3 length: 14 residues. The CDR3 is CASSTGQPSYEQYF. The CDR3 DNA reads TGTGCCAGCAGCACGGGACAGCCGAGCTACGAGCAGTACTTC.

A remark on this clone: One junction end does not reproduce the germline sequence, and a read error may be involved. CDR3 sequence (DNA): TGTTCCAGCAGCCGCCGGGACAGTTCCTACGAGCAGTACTTC. This codes for CSSSRRDSSYEQYF. This chain connects TRBV7-9 to TRBJ2-7, with TRBD1 identical over 7 bases. CDR1 and CDR2 from the germline V gene are SEHNR and FQNEAQ (reference sequence). The CDR3 covers 14 residues.

The chain employs TRBV6-6 and TRBJ2-1; D may be TRBD1 (6 bases). V was cut by 2 bases and J by 4 bases, with 9 bases left in between. CDR1 MNHNY and CDR2 SVGAGI come from the germline V gene (reference sequence). The CDR3 consists of 14 residues. CDR3 DNA: TGTGCCAGCAGTTACCGAGGACAGTACAATGAGCAGTTCTTC. It encodes CASSYRGQYNEQFF.

The chain is built from TRBV6-5 and TRBJ2-5; 7 bases align to TRBD1. V was pared by 2 bases and J by 5 bases, with 8 bases of the junction left unmatched. The CDR3 spans 15 residues. Germline CDR1 and CDR2: MNHEY and SVGAGI. This CDR3 reads CASSYRQGSRETQYF. DNA of the CDR3: TGTGCCAGCAGTTACCGACAGGGCTCTCGGGAGACCCAGTACTTC.

The chain has TRBV7-9 and TRBJ2-7; 7 bases are shared with TRBD1. Trimming cost V 10 bases and J 4 bases; bases outside gene matches: 7. Germline CDR1 is SEHNR and CDR2 is FQNEAQ (reference sequence). The CDR3 contains 12 residues. CDR3 loop: CATQGVPYEQYF. The CDR3 coding sequence is TGTGCCACCCAGGGGGTACCATACGAGCAGTACTTC. The variable domain in full, with the rest retrieved from reference TRBV7-9 and TRBJ2-7, is DTGVSQNPRHKITKRGQNVTFRCDPISEHNRLYWYRQTLGQGPEFLTYFQNEAQLEKSRLLSDRFSAERPKGSFSTLEIQRTEQGDSAMYLCATQGVPYEQYFGPGTRLTVT.

The chain has TRBV11-2 and TRBJ1-1; D is possibly TRBD1 (6 bases). V lost 3 bases, J lost 4 bases, and 9 bases lay in between. The CDR3 has 13 residues. Germline lookup yields CDR1 SGHAT and CDR2 FQNNGV. CDR3 region: CASSLTGFTEAFF. CDR3 nucleotides: TGTGCCAGCAGCTTGACAGGTTTCACTGAAGCTTTCTTT.

The chain has TRBV5-6 and TRBJ2-3; 9 positions agree with TRBD2. Germline V CDR1 and CDR2: SGHDT, YYEEEE. Trimming removed 1 base from V and 1 base from J; junction bases left unmatched: 4. The length of the CDR3 is 16 residues. The CDR3, as DNA: TGTGCCAGCAGCTTGTTAGCGGGGGTTGGCACAGATACGCAGTATTTT. It is translated as CASSLLAGVGTDTQYF.

V gene TRBV27 combines with J gene TRBJ2-1; D is undetermined. Looked up from germline, CDR1 is MNHEY and CDR2 is SMNVEV (reference sequence). The CDR3 length is 13 residues. Trimming cost V 7 bases and J 0 bases, with 7 bases left between them. The CDR3 region is CASKPSSYNEQFF. The CDR3 nucleotides read TGTGCCAGCAAACCGAGCTCCTACAATGAGCAGTTCTTC.

This chain links TRBV19 with TRBJ1-4; D perhaps matches TRBD1 (5 bases). This CDR3 has 15 residues. From germline, CDR1 is LNHDA and CDR2 SQIVND (reference sequence). V was trimmed by 7 bases and J by 5 bases, leaving 17 bases between them. DNA of the CDR3: TGTGCCAGTATCTCCATCGGGGGAGTCAATGAAAAACTGTTTTTT. It is translated as CASISIGGVNEKLFF.

The V call is TRBV2, the J call TRBJ2-3; D remains ambiguous. Trimming cost V 6 bases and J 1 base, with 8 bases left between them. Germline V lookup: CDR1 SNHLY, CDR2 FYNNEI. The CDR3 is 13 amino acids. The CDR3 bases are TGTGCCAGCAGATCGAGCGGCACAGATACGCAGTATTTT. Protein sequence: CASRSSGTDTQYF. Complete variable domain (other parts from reference TRBV2 and TRBJ2-3): EPEVTQTPSHQVTQMGQEVILRCVPISNHLYFYWYRQILGQKVEFLVSFYNNEISEKSEIFDDQFSVERPDGSNFTLKIRSTKLEDSAMYFCASRSSGTDTQYFGPGTRLTVL.